A single sample is the source of the 18 T cell receptor beta chains below, sequenced in a study of shared clonotypes between healthy human individuals. TCRdb keeps only in-frame clones here, not all; method: immunoSEQ multiplex PCR. The sample shows roughly 510,000 clones, about three quarters of them seen only once. Specimen: PBMCs. These TCRs come from a woman between 40 and 50 years old in good health. Some clones in this sample may be carry-over from other donors' samples.

The V and J genes are TRBV30 and TRBJ2-7, with TRBD1 matching 9 bases. Losses at the gene ends were 8 bases for V and 4 bases for J; bases not matched to a gene: 9. Per germline, CDR1 GTSNPN and CDR2 SVGIG (reference sequence). The CDR3 consists of 13 residues. The CDR3 spells CAGSLGTGYEQYF. CDR3 coding DNA: TGTGCCGGGTCTTTGGGGACAGGGTACGAGCAGTACTTC. Supplemented by reference TRBV30 and TRBJ2-7, the full variable domain reads SQTIHQWPATLVQPVGSPLSLECTVEGTSNPNLYWYRQAAGRGLQLLFYSVGIGQISSEVPQNLSASRPQDRQFILSSKKLLLSDSGFYLCAGSLGTGYEQYFGPGTRLTVT.

The genes are TRBV2 and TRBJ1-2; D is ambiguous. The CDR3 totals 15 residues. Germline-derived CDR1 and CDR2 are SNHLY and FYNNEI. V was clipped by 3 bases and J by 2 bases, with 13 bases between them. Here the CDR3 reads CASSDRRRTNYGYTF. CDR3 DNA: TGTGCCAGCAGTGATCGCCGACGGACCAACTATGGCTACACCTTC.

This clone was counted only a few times. This rearrangement joins TRBV7-9 to TRBJ2-1; 10 positions match TRBD2. V was clipped by 2 bases and J by 9 bases; unmatched bases: 7. Germline lookup yields CDR1 SEHNR and CDR2 FQNEAQ (reference sequence). This CDR3 is built from 15 residues. The CDR3: CASSLRASGSSEQFF. For the CDR3, the DNA is TGTGCCAGCAGCTTAAGGGCTAGCGGGAGTTCTGAGCAGTTCTTC.

The chain's CDR3 is CASSIRDSPYEQYF. DNA for the CDR3: TGTGCCAGTAGTATAAGGGACAGCCCATACGAGCAGTACTTC. The chain couples TRBV19 to TRBJ2-7, with 7 nucleotides matching TRBD1. Germline V lookup: CDR1 LNHDA, CDR2 SQIVND (reference sequence). V was clipped by 2 bases and J by 4 bases; unmatched bases: 5. The CDR3 is 14 residues long.

The chain carries TRBV11-1 and TRBJ2-7; D not resolved. Germline values: CDR1 SGHAT, CDR2 FQDESV (reference sequence). CDR3 length equals 14 residues. Trimming shortened V by 2 bases and J by 0 bases, and 8 bases separated the two germline ends. The CDR3 DNA follows: TGTGCCAGCAGCTTAAGGCTGGACTCCTACGAGCAGTACTTC. The encoded protein is CASSLRLDSYEQYF.

This chain links TRBV6-4 with TRBJ2-3; no clear D. Germline V gene sequence: CDR1 MRHNA, CDR2 SNTAGT. The CDR3 is 13 amino acids. V dropped 1 base and J dropped 7 bases, with 9 bases sitting between them. The CDR3 sequence is CASSDWPLNTQYF. In DNA, the CDR3 is TGTGCCAGCAGTGACTGGCCACTCAATACGCAGTATTTT.

The chain has TRBV2 and TRBJ1-4; no clear D gene. The germline V and J ends were trimmed by 8 bases and 8 bases, with 12 bases remaining between them. Germline loops: CDR1 SNHLY, CDR2 FYNNEI. This CDR3 region has 12 residues. The CDR3 sequence: CASVEHSEKLFF. CDR3 sequence (DNA): TGTGCCAGCGTCGAACACTCCGAAAAACTGTTTTTT.

This clone was detected only a few times. The chain combines TRBV7-3 with TRBJ2-1; tentatively, D is TRBD2 (5 bases). The CDR3 spans 15 residues. Trimming took 3 bases from V and 0 from J, leaving 9 bases between them. The germline CDR1 and CDR2 sequences are SGHTA and FQGTGA. The CDR3 DNA is TGTGCCAGCAGCTTTAACGGGAACTCCTACAATGAGCAGTTCTTC. This gives the protein CASSFNGNSYNEQFF.

The V call is TRBV29-1, the J call TRBJ2-1; D is uncertain. The CDR3 is made up of 12 amino acids. Trimming stripped 6 bases from V and 8 bases from J, with 14 bases between. CDR1 and CDR2 from the germline V gene are SQVTM and ANQGSEA. CDR3 nucleotide sequence: TGCAGCGTGACCCCGGGTAGGCATGAGCAGTTCTTC. Its protein is CSVTPGRHEQFF.

The table lists this clone with a few counts. J is TRBJ2-1 and V is TRBV9; the match to TRBD1 covers 11 bases. V lost 0 bases, J lost 2 bases, and 4 bases stayed unmatched. This CDR3 comprises 17 residues. In germline, CDR1 is SGDLS, CDR2 YYNGEE. The CDR3: CASSVGRGQGAYNEQFF. The CDR3 bases are TGTGCCAGCAGCGTAGGAAGGGGACAGGGGGCCTACAATGAGCAGTTCTTC.

The chain carries TRBV5-1 and TRBJ2-1; 8 nucleotides line up with TRBD2. The CDR3 is 15 residues long. The junction had 5 bases not matched to a gene; V was cut back by 1 base and J by 5 bases. Per germline, CDR1 SGHRS and CDR2 YFSETQ. The CDR3 DNA reads TGCGCCAGCAGCTTGTTGTCAGCGGGAGACAATGAGCAGTTCTTC. It yields the protein CASSLLSAGDNEQFF. The entire variable domain, with the rest obtained from reference TRBV5-1 and TRBJ2-1, is as follows: KAGVTQTPRYLIKTRGQQVTLSCSPISGHRSVSWYQQTPGQGLQFLFEYFSETQRNKGNFPGRFSGRQFSNSRSEMNVSTLELGDSALYLCASSLLSAGDNEQFFGPGTRLTVL.

The rearrangement links TRBV7-8 to TRBJ2-3; 10 nucleotides align to TRBD2. This CDR3 contains 21 residues. Per germline, CDR1 SGHVS and CDR2 FQNEAQ. The ends lost 0 bases at V and 7 bases at J; junction bases unmatched: 22. The CDR3 DNA sequence: TGTGCCAGCAGCTTAGCGCGGTGGCTAGCGGGAGAGAGGGGGGTTAAAAATACGCAGTATTTT. This sequence encodes CASSLARWLAGERGVKNTQYF.

This chain uses TRBV12-5 with TRBJ2-2, with unresolved D. Between the trimmed V and J ends, which lost 2 bases and 5 bases, there was a span of 6 bases. CDR1 is LGHNT and CDR2 is FRNRAP in the germline V gene. The CDR3 covers 13 residues. The CDR3 region has the DNA TGTGCTAGTGGTTTGAGTGGGACCGGGGAGCTGTTTTTT. Translating it yields CASGLSGTGELFF. Based on the CDR3 plus reference TRBV12-5 and TRBJ2-2, the full variable domain is DARVTQTPRHKVTEMGQEVTMRCQPILGHNTVFWYRQTMMQGLELLAYFRNRAPLDDSGMPKDRFSAEMPDATLATLKIQPSEPRDSAVYFCASGLSGTGELFFGEGSRLTVL.

CDR3: CASRRQGEAFF. CDR3 nucleotide sequence: TGTGCCAGCAGACGACAGGGCGAAGCTTTCTTT. The genes are TRBV6-5 and TRBJ1-1; 7 bases align to TRBD1. Looked up from germline, CDR1 is MNHEY and CDR2 is SVGAGI. V dropped 6 bases and J dropped 8; count of bases not matched to a gene: 3. The CDR3 is 11 amino acids.

This clone was seen only once. The J gene is TRBJ2-2, the V gene TRBV10-1; a possible D gene is TRBD2 (6 bases). Between the trimmed V and J ends, which lost 5 bases and 3 bases, there was a span of 10 bases. Germline CDR1 is WNHNN and CDR2 is SYGVQD (reference sequence). There are 14 residues in the CDR3. This chain's CDR3 is CASSRTKHTGELFF. CDR3 DNA: TGCGCCAGCAGTCGGACTAAGCACACCGGGGAGCTGTTTTTT.

This chain joins TRBV19 and TRBJ2-5; 8 bases agree with TRBD1. The CDR3 sequence is 15 residues long. Germline V gene sequence: CDR1 LNHDA, CDR2 SQIVND (reference sequence). After removal of 5 bases from V and 4 bases from J, the junction contained 9 bases not matched to a gene. The CDR3 coding sequence is TGTGCCAGTAGTGAACCAAAACAGGGGGGAGAGACCCAGTACTTC. Protein product: CASSEPKQGGETQYF.

This chain uses TRBV10-3 with TRBJ2-2; unclear D gene. Germline V gene lookup returns CDR1 ENHRY and CDR2 SYGVKD. V was shortened by 2 bases and J by 6 bases, with 1 base between the two germline ends. This CDR3 is built from 11 residues. The CDR3 coding sequence is TGTGCCATCAGTGAGCCCGGGGAGCTGTTTTTT. Its protein product is CAISEPGELFF.

V is TRBV5-5 and J is TRBJ2-5; D not certain. The CDR3 is 12 amino acids. Germline-derived CDR1 and CDR2 are SGHKS and YYEKEE (reference sequence). The V and J ends lost 0 bases and 5 bases respectively, with 5 bases between them. In DNA form, the CDR3 reads TGTGCCAGCAGCTTGGATTTCGAGACCCAGTACTTC. Amino acid sequence: CASSLDFETQYF.